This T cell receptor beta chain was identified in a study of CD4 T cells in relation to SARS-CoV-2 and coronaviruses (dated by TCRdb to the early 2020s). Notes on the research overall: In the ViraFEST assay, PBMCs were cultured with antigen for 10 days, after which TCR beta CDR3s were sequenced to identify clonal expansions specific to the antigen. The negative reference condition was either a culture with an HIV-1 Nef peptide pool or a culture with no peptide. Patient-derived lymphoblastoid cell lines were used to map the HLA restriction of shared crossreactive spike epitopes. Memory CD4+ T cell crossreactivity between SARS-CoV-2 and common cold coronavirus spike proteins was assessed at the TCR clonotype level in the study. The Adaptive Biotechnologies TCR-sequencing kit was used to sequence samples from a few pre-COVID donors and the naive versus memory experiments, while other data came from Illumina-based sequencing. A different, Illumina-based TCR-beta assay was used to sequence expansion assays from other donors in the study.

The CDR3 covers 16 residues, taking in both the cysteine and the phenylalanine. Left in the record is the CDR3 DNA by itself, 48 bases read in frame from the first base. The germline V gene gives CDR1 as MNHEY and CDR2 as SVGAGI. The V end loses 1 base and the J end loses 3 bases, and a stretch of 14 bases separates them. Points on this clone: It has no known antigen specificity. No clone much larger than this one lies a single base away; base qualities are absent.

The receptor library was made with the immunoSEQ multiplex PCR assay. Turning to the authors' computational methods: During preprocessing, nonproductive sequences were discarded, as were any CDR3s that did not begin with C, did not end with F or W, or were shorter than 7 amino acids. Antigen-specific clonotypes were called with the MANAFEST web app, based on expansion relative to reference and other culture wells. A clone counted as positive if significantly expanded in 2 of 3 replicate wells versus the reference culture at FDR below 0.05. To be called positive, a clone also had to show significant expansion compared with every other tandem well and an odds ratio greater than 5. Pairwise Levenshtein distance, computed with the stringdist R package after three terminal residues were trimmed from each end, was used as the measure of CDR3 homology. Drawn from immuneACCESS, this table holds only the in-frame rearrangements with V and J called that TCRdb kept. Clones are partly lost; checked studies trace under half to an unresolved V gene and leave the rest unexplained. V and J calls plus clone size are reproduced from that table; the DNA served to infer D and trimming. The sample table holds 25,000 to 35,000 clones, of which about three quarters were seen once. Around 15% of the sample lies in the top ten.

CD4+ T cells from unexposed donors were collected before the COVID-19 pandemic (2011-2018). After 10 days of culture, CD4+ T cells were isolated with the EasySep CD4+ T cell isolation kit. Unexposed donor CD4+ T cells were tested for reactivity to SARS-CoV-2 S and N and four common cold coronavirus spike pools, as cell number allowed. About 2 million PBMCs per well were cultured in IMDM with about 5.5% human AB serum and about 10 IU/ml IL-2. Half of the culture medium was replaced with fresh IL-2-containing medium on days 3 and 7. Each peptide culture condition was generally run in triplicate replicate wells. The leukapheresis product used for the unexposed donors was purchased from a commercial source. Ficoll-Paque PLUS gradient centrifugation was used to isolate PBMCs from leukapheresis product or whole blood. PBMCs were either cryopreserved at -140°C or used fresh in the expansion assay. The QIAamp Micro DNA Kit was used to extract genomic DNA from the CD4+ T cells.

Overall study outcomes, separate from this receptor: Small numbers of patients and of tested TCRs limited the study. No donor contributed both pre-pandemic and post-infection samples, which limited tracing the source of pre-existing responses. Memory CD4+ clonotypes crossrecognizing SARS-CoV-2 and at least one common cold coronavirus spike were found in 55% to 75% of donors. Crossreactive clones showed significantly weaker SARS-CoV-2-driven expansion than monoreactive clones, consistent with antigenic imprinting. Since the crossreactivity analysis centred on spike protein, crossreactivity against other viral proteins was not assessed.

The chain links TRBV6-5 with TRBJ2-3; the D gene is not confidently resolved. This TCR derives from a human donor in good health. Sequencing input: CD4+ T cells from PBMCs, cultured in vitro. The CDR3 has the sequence CASSYLALPRTDTQYF. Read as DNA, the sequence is TGTGCCAGCAGTTACTTAGCCTTACCTCGGACAGATACGCAGTATTTT.